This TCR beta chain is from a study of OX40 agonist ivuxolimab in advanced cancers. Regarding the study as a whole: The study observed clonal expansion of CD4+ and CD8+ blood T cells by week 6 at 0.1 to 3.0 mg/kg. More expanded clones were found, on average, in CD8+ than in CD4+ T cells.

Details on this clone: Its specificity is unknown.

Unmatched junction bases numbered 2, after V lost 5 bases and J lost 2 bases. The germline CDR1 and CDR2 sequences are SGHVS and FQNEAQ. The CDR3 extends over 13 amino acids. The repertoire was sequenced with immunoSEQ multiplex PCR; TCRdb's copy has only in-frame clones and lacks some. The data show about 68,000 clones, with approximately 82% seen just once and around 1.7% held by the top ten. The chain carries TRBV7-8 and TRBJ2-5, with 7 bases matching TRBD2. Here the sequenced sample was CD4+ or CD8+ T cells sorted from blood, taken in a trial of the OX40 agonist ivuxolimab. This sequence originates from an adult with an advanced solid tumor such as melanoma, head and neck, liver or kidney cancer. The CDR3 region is CASSAGDQETQYF. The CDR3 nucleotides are TGTGCCAGCAGCGCGGGAGATCAAGAGACCCAGTACTTC.